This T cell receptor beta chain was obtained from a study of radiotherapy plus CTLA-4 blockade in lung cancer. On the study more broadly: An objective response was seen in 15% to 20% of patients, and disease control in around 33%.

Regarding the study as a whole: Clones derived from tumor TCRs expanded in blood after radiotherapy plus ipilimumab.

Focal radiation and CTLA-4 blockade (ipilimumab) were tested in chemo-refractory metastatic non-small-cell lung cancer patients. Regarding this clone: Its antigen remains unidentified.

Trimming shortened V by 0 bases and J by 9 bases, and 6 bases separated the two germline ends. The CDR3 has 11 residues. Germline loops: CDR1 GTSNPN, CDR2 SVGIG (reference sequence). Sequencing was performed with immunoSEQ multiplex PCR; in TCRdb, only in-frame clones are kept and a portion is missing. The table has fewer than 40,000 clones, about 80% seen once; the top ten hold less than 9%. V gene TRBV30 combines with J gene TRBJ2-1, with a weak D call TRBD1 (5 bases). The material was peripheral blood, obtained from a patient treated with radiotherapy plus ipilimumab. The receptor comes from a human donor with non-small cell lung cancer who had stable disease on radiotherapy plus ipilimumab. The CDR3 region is CAWSVQAEQFF. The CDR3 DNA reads TGTGCCTGGAGTGTACAGGCTGAGCAGTTCTTC. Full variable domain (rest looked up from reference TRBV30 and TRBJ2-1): SQTIHQWPATLVQPVGSPLSLECTVEGTSNPNLYWYRQAAGRGLQLLFYSVGIGQISSEVPQNLSASRPQDRQFILSSKKLLLSDSGFYLCAWSVQAEQFFGPGTRLTVL.